The clone carrying this T cell receptor beta chain has ten or more counts. As yet, its antigen is unknown. Germline V gives CDR1 SGHVS, CDR2 FNYEAQ. Losses at the gene ends were 1 base for V and 5 bases for J; bases not matched to a gene: 4. There are 17 residues in the CDR3. The sample is drawn from a study of T cell repertoires in cytomegalovirus infection. Whole-study context: In public TCR beta signatures, there were indications of both CMV infection and matching HLA type. Study observations and caveats: HLA-C-restricted CMV clonotypes gave the most frequent clonotype in two of eight donors. Frequencies of public TCR beta families were cumulated, and this identified carriers of CMV plus the relevant HLA.

TCRdb re-called the reads with MiXCR, one entry per CDR3 protein. This sample has 250,000 to 300,000 distinct CDR3 sequences, with over 15% found just once. The source of this sequence is a human donor in good health (CMV status not recorded). Some clones in this sample may be carry-over from other donors' samples. The chain couples TRBV7-6 to TRBJ2-1; TRBD2 matches 14 bases. The sample taken for sequencing was CD8+ T cells from PBMCs. Written as DNA, the CDR3 is TGTGCCAGCAGCTTAGTTGGGACTAGCGGGGGAGACAATGAGCAGTTCTTC. Its protein product is CASSLVGTSGGDNEQFF.